Shown below are 17 T cell receptor beta chains from a single sample sequenced in a study of T-cell memory formation after mild COVID-19 (dated by TCRdb to the early 2020s). Library prep was done by 5' RACE. Sequencing relied on an Illumina NovaSeq 6000. TCRdb reran the public reads through fastp at Q25 and MiXCR, keeping productive beta chains. Every distinct CDR3 protein forms one entry, paired with its most common genes and DNA. The table for this sample lists some 300,000 distinct CDR3 sequences; 20% to 25% of them were counted only once. The ten largest clones represent around a fifth of the sample. Sequencing was carried out using PBMCs or a T cell subset sorted from them (not recorded which). The receptors shown here come from a man aged 18 to 30 who had mild COVID-19 (a few samples of this study predate the infection). The sample titles of this study are shuffled in the database, so cell type and time point are left out; the donor was told from shared clones.

This clonotype was observed a few times. The chain recombines TRBV25-1 with TRBJ2-4; 7 bases agree with TRBD1. Germline CDR1 MGHDK, CDR2 SYGVNS. J gave up 7 bases and V 3 bases, and 9 bases lay outside the gene matches. The CDR3 consists of 15 residues. CDR3 protein: CASSDPAGDSNIQYF. The CDR3 DNA reads TGTGCCAGCAGTGACCCGGCCGGGGACAGCAACATTCAGTACTTC.

This clonotype has just a few counts. The chain carries TRBV6-2 or TRBV6-3 and TRBJ1-1; the D is unclear. The CDR3 consists of 13 residues. The V and J ends lost 8 bases and 4 bases respectively, with 14 bases between them. CDR1 and CDR2 from the germline V gene are MNHEY and SVGEGT. CDR3 nucleotide sequence: TGTGCCAGCCTCGGGCAGCCGAGCACTGAAGCTTTCTTT. Translated: CASLGQPSTEAFF.

The chain joins TRBV20-1 to TRBJ1-2; a weak D match, TRBD1 (5 bases). With 0 bases removed from V and 3 bases from J, the gap between germline ends came to 17 bases. This CDR3 has 16 residues. Germline-derived CDR1 and CDR2 are DFQATT and SNEGSKA (reference sequence). CDR3 amino acids: CSARELGRVRDYGYTF. CDR3 DNA: TGCAGTGCTAGAGAACTCGGCCGTGTCAGGGACTATGGCTACACCTTC.

This clonotype was counted ten times or more. The CDR3 region has the DNA TGTGCCACCAGCAGAGGTCGGGGCACCGGGGAGCTGTTTTTT. This encodes CATSRGRGTGELFF. The V gene is TRBV15, the J gene TRBJ2-2; tentative D call: TRBD2 (5 bases). Germline CDR1 is LNHNV and CDR2 is YYDKDF (reference sequence). This CDR3 is built from 14 residues. Between the trimmed V and J ends, which lost 1 base and 4 bases, there was a span of 7 bases.

V gene TRBV5-5 combines with J gene TRBJ2-1, with a weak D call TRBD2 (5 bases). This CDR3 has 17 residues. Germline CDR1 SGHKS, CDR2 YYEKEE (reference sequence). Trimming removed 1 base at V and 3 bases at J, with 17 bases between. As DNA, the CDR3 is TGTGCCAGCAGCTTGATGAGGGCCAAGAAAAGCTACAATGAGCAGTTCTTC. Translating it yields CASSLMRAKKSYNEQFF.

The V and J genes are TRBV5-1 and TRBJ2-1; D perhaps matches TRBD1 (5 bases). There are 15 residues in the CDR3. Germline assignment: CDR1 SGHRS and CDR2 YFSETQ. V was trimmed by 4 bases and J by 5 bases, leaving 16 bases between them. The DNA of the CDR3 is TGCGCCAGCAGCCTAACGGACAAGCCAGACAATGAGCAGTTCTTC. Its translation is CASSLTDKPDNEQFF. The full variable domain, completed using reference TRBV5-1 and TRBJ2-1, is KAGVTQTPRYLIKTRGQQVTLSCSPISGHRSVSWYQQTPGQGLQFLFEYFSETQRNKGNFPGRFSGRQFSNSRSEMNVSTLELGDSALYLCASSLTDKPDNEQFFGPGTRLTVL.

This chain connects TRBV5-1 to TRBJ2-5; D unclear. The CDR3 sequence is 14 residues long. The V gene lost 4 bases and the J gene lost 1 base, with 11 bases spanning the gap. Germline V gene sequence: CDR1 SGHRS, CDR2 YFSETQ. The DNA for the CDR3 is TGCGCCAGCAGCACAGAGGCGATCCAAGAGACCCAGTACTTC. It encodes CASSTEAIQETQYF.

CDR3 DNA: TGCAGTGCTAGAGCTTCTTCTCGAGATAATTCACCCCTCCACTTT. This gives the protein CSARASSRDNSPLHF. J is TRBJ1-6 and V is TRBV20-1; D call uncertain. Trimming removed 1 base from V and 5 bases from J, with 12 bases in between. Germline CDR1 DFQATT, CDR2 SNEGSKA (reference sequence). The CDR3 is made up of 15 amino acids.

The V gene is TRBV14, the J gene TRBJ1-3; D perhaps matches TRBD1 (6 bases). This CDR3 has 16 residues. Trimming stripped 3 bases from V and 4 bases from J, with 16 bases between. CDR1 is SGHDN, CDR2 FVKESK, per germline. CDR3 region: CASSHAGTPSGNTIYF. In DNA, the CDR3 is TGTGCCAGCAGCCACGCCGGGACACCCTCCGGAAACACCATATATTTT.

This chain uses TRBV4-3 with TRBJ2-3, with 9 bases fitting TRBD1. In germline, CDR1 is LGHNA, CDR2 YSLEER. Trimming removed 1 base from V and 5 bases from J; junction bases left unmatched: 10. The CDR3 extends over 17 amino acids. The CDR3 here is CASSQGPGQGSVDTQYF. The DNA of the CDR3 is TGCGCCAGCAGCCAAGGGCCGGGACAGGGCAGTGTAGATACGCAGTATTTT.

This clonotype came up many times. The V and J genes are TRBV7-9 and TRBJ2-7; 8 nucleotides agree with TRBD2. Trimming at V came to 5 bases and at J to 2 bases, leaving 11 bases not matched to a gene. Germline CDR1 reads SEHNR; CDR2 reads FQNEAQ (reference sequence). This CDR3 is built from 16 residues. The CDR3, as DNA: TGTGCCAGCAGCGGAGGGGGAGCGGGGGCGGCCTACGAGCAGTACTTC. Its protein is CASSGGGAGAAYEQYF.

In this sample, this clonotype turned up a few times. The chain uses TRBV20-1 and TRBJ2-6, with D perhaps TRBD1 (5 bases). V was cut by 5 bases and J by 2 bases, with 10 bases left in between. The CDR3 covers 14 residues. CDR1 is DFQATT and CDR2 is SNEGSKA in the germline V gene (reference sequence). Written as DNA, the CDR3 is TGCAGTGCTGCAGGGTCAACTGGGGCCAACGTCCTGACTTTC. Residues: CSAAGSTGANVLTF.

The chain employs TRBV29-1 and TRBJ2-3; D is uncertain. This CDR3 contains 11 residues. Trimming stripped 2 bases from V and 5 bases from J, with 5 bases between. CDR1 is SQVTM, CDR2 ANQGSEA, per germline. The CDR3 sequence: CSVETKDTQYF. The CDR3 DNA sequence: TGCAGCGTTGAAACTAAAGATACGCAGTATTTT.

The chain is built from TRBV11-2 and TRBJ2-3; D remains ambiguous. Trimming cost V 0 bases and J 2 bases, with 6 bases left between them. Germline values: CDR1 SGHAT, CDR2 FQNNGV. The CDR3 is 14 residues long. The chain's CDR3 is CASSLDGNTDTQYF. DNA of the CDR3: TGTGCCAGCAGCTTAGACGGAAACACAGATACGCAGTATTTT. Combining the CDR3 with reference TRBV11-2 and TRBJ2-3 gives the whole variable domain EAGVAQSPRYKIIEKRQSVAFWCNPISGHATLYWYQQILGQGPKLLIQFQNNGVVDDSQLPKDRFSAERLKGVDSTLKIQPAKLEDSAVYLCASSLDGNTDTQYFGPGTRLTVL.

The chain is built from TRBV5-1 and TRBJ2-5; tentative D call: TRBD2 (8 bases). The CDR3 covers 17 residues. Trimming removed 3 bases from V and 3 bases from J, with 21 bases in between. The germline gives CDR1 SGHRS, CDR2 YFSETQ. The CDR3 sequence is CASSSGGTALTEETQYF. CDR3 in DNA: TGCGCCAGCAGCTCGGGGGGGACAGCCTTAACGGAAGAGACCCAGTACTTC.

This clonotype was detected many times. The chain employs TRBV6-1 and TRBJ2-1, with D perhaps TRBD1 or TRBD2 (5 bases each). The V end was cut by 3 bases, the J end by 6 bases, with 15 bases between. Germline V gene sequence: CDR1 MNHNS, CDR2 SASEGT. CDR3 size: 15 residues. The CDR3 DNA reads TGTGCCAGCAGTGAGGGTACGGGGCCCACCAATGAGCAGTTCTTC. Amino acid sequence: CASSEGTGPTNEQFF.

This clonotype was seen only once. The J gene is TRBJ2-3, the V gene TRBV7-2; 7 bases agree with TRBD2. Germline lookup yields CDR1 SGHTA and CDR2 FQGNSA. The J segment lost 2 bases and the V segment lost 5 bases, leaving 4 bases of the junction unmatched. The CDR3 is made up of 14 amino acids. The CDR3 sequence is CASSRGVYTDTQYF. CDR3 in DNA: TGTGCCAGCAGCCGGGGGGTTTACACAGATACGCAGTATTTT.